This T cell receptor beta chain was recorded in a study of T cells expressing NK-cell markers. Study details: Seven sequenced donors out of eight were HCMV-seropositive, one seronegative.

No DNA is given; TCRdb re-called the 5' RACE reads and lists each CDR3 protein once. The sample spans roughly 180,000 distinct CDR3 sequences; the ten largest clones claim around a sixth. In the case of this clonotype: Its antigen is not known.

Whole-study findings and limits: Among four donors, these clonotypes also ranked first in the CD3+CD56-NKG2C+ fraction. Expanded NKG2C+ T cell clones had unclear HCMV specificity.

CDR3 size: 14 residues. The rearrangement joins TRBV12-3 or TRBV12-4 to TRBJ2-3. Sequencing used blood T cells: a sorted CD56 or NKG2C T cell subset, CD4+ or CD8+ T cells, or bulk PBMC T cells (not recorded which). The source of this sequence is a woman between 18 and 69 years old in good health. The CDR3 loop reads CASSLTSYTDTQYF.